The 2 T cell receptor beta chains listed next were all sequenced from one sample in a study of blood T cells in healthy people across ages. Primed by a sample-barcoded 5' primer and a J-beta primer mix, a second PCR proceeded for roughly 7 to 11 cycles. Each CDR3 protein gets one entry after TCRdb re-called the 5' RACE reads with MiXCR. The table records approximately 830,000 distinct CDR3 sequences, around 68% of them present only once. The material sequenced was blood. The receptors shown here come from a man aged 25 to 40 in good health.

This chain connects TRBV2 to TRBJ2-5; D is perhaps TRBD1 (5 bases). Looked up from germline, CDR1 is SNHLY and CDR2 is FYNNEI. The germline V and J ends were trimmed by 6 bases and 4 bases, with 12 bases remaining between them. The CDR3 extends over 13 amino acids. This CDR3 is CASSAPGPETQYF. Here the CDR3 DNA reads TGTGCCAGCAGCGCCCCAGGGCCAGAGACCCAGTACTTC.

This clonotype has only a few counts. The chain's CDR3 is CATTISANYGYTF. CDR3 nucleotide sequence: TGTGCCACCACTATTTCGGCCAACTATGGCTACACCTTC. The chain employs TRBV2 and TRBJ1-2; D is unresolved. The CDR3 has 13 amino acids. The germline V and J ends were trimmed by 10 bases and 2 bases, with 14 bases remaining between them. Germline V gene data show CDR1 as SNHLY and CDR2 as FYNNEI.